The rows below give T cell receptor beta chains drawn from one sample of a study of cytomegalovirus exposure and HLA in healthy donors. Generated by immunoSEQ multiplex PCR, the TCRdb table keeps only in-frame clones and is missing some. This sample yields some 130,000 clones, of which around three quarters are seen a single time; 2.5% to 3.5% belongs to the top ten. Material: PBMCs. These receptors all stem from a man aged 40-55 years in good health and CMV-seronegative. Both conserved end residues are part of each CDR3. A D gene is named only where the DNA matches it firmly. The size of a clone is reported for some rows only, either as once, few or many, or as a class for expanded clones.

v_call: TRBV19; j_call: TRBJ1-1; clone_size: once; d_call: NA; cdr3_aa: CASRQQGNTEAFF; cdr3_nt: TGTGCCAGTAGACAACAGGGGAACACTGAAGCTTTCTTT
v_call: TRBV7-2; j_call: TRBJ1-6; clone_size: NA; d_call: TRBD1; cdr3_aa: CASSSRQGAGSPLHF; cdr3_nt: TGTGCCAGCAGCTCGAGACAGGGGGCCGGTTCACCCCTCCACTTT
v_call: TRBV11-1; j_call: TRBJ2-1; clone_size: NA; d_call: TRBD1; cdr3_aa: CASSYDRDNEQFF; cdr3_nt: TGTGCCAGCAGTTACGACAGGGACAATGAGCAGTTCTTC
v_call: TRBV7-2; j_call: TRBJ2-3; clone_size: NA; d_call: NA; cdr3_aa: CASSLPPNTDTQYF; cdr3_nt: TGTGCCAGCAGCTTACCCCCCAACACAGATACGCAGTATTTT
v_call: TRBV6-4; j_call: TRBJ1-1; clone_size: NA; d_call: NA; cdr3_aa: CASQAFTEAFF; cdr3_nt: TGTGCCAGTCAGGCTTTCACTGAAGCTTTCTTT
v_call: TRBV5-6; j_call: TRBJ1-2; clone_size: NA; d_call: TRBD1; cdr3_aa: CASSTRTGVNYGYTF; cdr3_nt: TGTGCCAGCAGCACCAGGACAGGGGTAAACTATGGCTACACCTTC
v_call: TRBV5-4; j_call: TRBJ2-3; clone_size: NA; d_call: TRBD2; cdr3_aa: CASSLQWGGGPYF; cdr3_nt: TGTGCCAGCAGCTTGCAGTGGGGCGGGGGGCCGTATTTT
v_call: TRBV27; j_call: TRBJ2-7; clone_size: NA; d_call: NA; cdr3_aa: CASSSGQNFYEQYF; cdr3_nt: TGTGCCAGCAGTTCCGGACAGAACTTCTACGAGCAGTACTTC
v_call: TRBV6-5; j_call: TRBJ1-5; clone_size: NA; d_call: NA; cdr3_aa: CASRKQKYQPQHF; cdr3_nt: TGTGCCAGCAGAAAACAGAAGTATCAGCCCCAGCATTTT
v_call: TRBV5-8; j_call: TRBJ2-5; clone_size: few; d_call: NA; cdr3_aa: CASSFQGLETQYF; cdr3_nt: TGTGCCAGCAGCTTCCAGGGTCTTGAGACCCAGTACTTC
v_call: TRBV9; j_call: TRBJ2-1; clone_size: NA; d_call: TRBD1; cdr3_aa: CASSSGQGARNEQFF; cdr3_nt: TGTGCCAGCAGCTCAGGACAGGGTGCCAGGAATGAGCAGTTCTTC
v_call: TRBV5-1; j_call: TRBJ1-2; clone_size: few; d_call: TRBD1; cdr3_aa: CASSTAGQGRGGYTF; cdr3_nt: TGCGCCAGCAGCACTGCGGGACAGGGTCGTGGTGGCTACACCTTC
v_call: TRBV4-1; j_call: TRBJ2-4; clone_size: once; d_call: TRBD1; cdr3_aa: CASSPRAGQGDIQYF; cdr3_nt: TGCGCCAGCAGCCCACGCGCGGGACAGGGGGACATTCAGTACTTC
v_call: TRBV6-5; j_call: TRBJ2-7; clone_size: NA; d_call: NA; cdr3_aa: CASSYYPGSYEQYF; cdr3_nt: TGTGCCAGCAGTTATTATCCAGGCAGCTACGAGCAGTACTTC
v_call: TRBV4-3; j_call: TRBJ2-2; clone_size: NA; d_call: TRBD2; cdr3_aa: CASSQGTSGSRPTGELFF; cdr3_nt: TGCGCCAGCAGCCAGGGGACTAGCGGGAGCAGACCCACCGGGGAGCTGTTTTTT
v_call: TRBV28; j_call: TRBJ2-7; clone_size: NA; d_call: TRBD1; cdr3_aa: CASSSLQGATRYGQYF; cdr3_nt: TGTGCCAGCAGTTCCCTACAGGGGGCGACACGGTATGGGCAGTACTTC
v_call: TRBV14; j_call: TRBJ2-5; clone_size: once; d_call: NA; cdr3_aa: CASSQVAGAQETQYF; cdr3_nt: TGTGCCAGCAGCCAAGTGGCGGGGGCACAAGAGACCCAGTACTTC
v_call: TRBV6-5; j_call: TRBJ2-3; clone_size: NA; d_call: NA; cdr3_aa: CASSYAESTDTQYF; cdr3_nt: TGTGCCAGCAGTTACGCGGAAAGCACAGATACGCAGTATTTT
v_call: TRBV30; j_call: TRBJ2-6; clone_size: NA; d_call: NA; cdr3_aa: CAWSPGSGANVLTF; cdr3_nt: TGTGCCTGGTCCCCGGGCTCTGGGGCCAACGTCCTGACTTTC
v_call: TRBV27; j_call: TRBJ1-1; clone_size: NA; d_call: NA; cdr3_aa: CASRTTGGNTEAFF; cdr3_nt: TGTGCCAGCAGAACGACGGGGGGGAACACTGAAGCTTTCTTT
v_call: TRBV30; j_call: TRBJ2-2; clone_size: NA; d_call: TRBD2; cdr3_aa: CACQVGGAGELFF; cdr3_nt: TGTGCCTGCCAGGTGGGGGGGGCCGGGGAGCTGTTTTTT
v_call: TRBV20-1; j_call: TRBJ2-7; clone_size: NA; d_call: NA; cdr3_aa: CSALGNYEQYF; cdr3_nt: TGCAGTGCCCTGGGCAACTACGAGCAGTACTTC
v_call: TRBV28; j_call: TRBJ1-2; clone_size: NA; d_call: TRBD1; cdr3_aa: CASSFGSGTGRGGYTF; cdr3_nt: TGTGCCAGCAGTTTTGGGTCAGGGACAGGAAGGGGTGGCTACACCTTC
v_call: TRBV2; j_call: TRBJ1-1; clone_size: few; d_call: NA; cdr3_aa: CASSEGQGNTEAFF; cdr3_nt: TGTGCCAGCAGTGAAGGGCAGGGTAACACTGAAGCTTTCTTT
v_call: TRBV4-1; j_call: TRBJ2-1; clone_size: NA; d_call: NA; cdr3_aa: CASSQAKDSTNEQFF; cdr3_nt: TGCGCCAGCAGCCAAGCCAAGGACAGTACCAATGAGCAGTTCTTC
v_call: TRBV6-4; j_call: TRBJ2-1; clone_size: NA; d_call: TRBD2; cdr3_aa: CASSAGGNEQFF; cdr3_nt: TGTGCCAGCAGTGCGGGGGGCAATGAGCAGTTCTTC
v_call: TRBV27; j_call: TRBJ1-1; clone_size: NA; d_call: TRBD1; cdr3_aa: CASSPRTGAEAFF; cdr3_nt: TGTGCCAGCAGTCCGAGGACAGGGGCGGAAGCTTTCTTT
v_call: TRBV6-5; j_call: TRBJ2-7; clone_size: NA; d_call: NA; cdr3_aa: CASSYSPTDPSEQYF; cdr3_nt: TGTGCCAGCAGTTACTCGCCGACAGACCCTAGCGAGCAGTACTTC
v_call: TRBV6-5; j_call: TRBJ1-5; clone_size: NA; d_call: NA; cdr3_aa: CASSYSGGNQPQHF; cdr3_nt: TGTGCCAGCAGTTACTCAGGAGGCAATCAGCCCCAGCATTTT
v_call: TRBV6-6; j_call: TRBJ2-7; clone_size: NA; d_call: NA; cdr3_aa: CASCDPGLYEQYF; cdr3_nt: TGTGCCAGCTGTGATCCGGGACTGTACGAGCAGTACTTC
v_call: TRBV30; j_call: TRBJ2-3; clone_size: NA; d_call: TRBD2; cdr3_aa: CAWSVGLAGGPDTQYF; cdr3_nt: TGTGCCTGGAGTGTAGGGCTAGCGGGAGGCCCAGATACGCAGTATTTT
v_call: TRBV5-1; j_call: TRBJ2-7; clone_size: NA; d_call: NA; cdr3_aa: CASTVQGGRAGTYEQYF; cdr3_nt: TGCGCCAGCACCGTCCAGGGGGGCAGGGCGGGAACCTACGAGCAGTACTTC
v_call: TRBV30; j_call: TRBJ2-7; clone_size: NA; d_call: NA; cdr3_aa: CAWSVSPGEQYF; cdr3_nt: TGTGCCTGGAGTGTAAGTCCGGGTGAGCAGTACTTC
v_call: TRBV7-6; j_call: TRBJ2-7; clone_size: NA; d_call: TRBD1; cdr3_aa: CASSLAGGADEQYF; cdr3_nt: TGTGCCAGCAGCTTAGCAGGGGGCGCGGACGAGCAGTACTTC
v_call: TRBV7-9; j_call: TRBJ2-7; clone_size: few; d_call: NA; cdr3_aa: CASSPPNTAYEQYF; cdr3_nt: TGTGCCAGCAGCCCCCCAAACACAGCCTACGAGCAGTACTTC
v_call: TRBV6-5; j_call: TRBJ2-2; clone_size: NA; d_call: NA; cdr3_aa: CASRGVNTGELFF; cdr3_nt: TGTGCCAGCAGGGGCGTCAACACCGGGGAGCTGTTTTTT
v_call: TRBV6-6; j_call: TRBJ1-5; clone_size: NA; d_call: NA; cdr3_aa: CASSYPPGVGQPQHF; cdr3_nt: TGTGCCAGCAGTTACCCCCCGGGGGTTGGTCAGCCCCAGCATTTT
v_call: TRBV7-6; j_call: TRBJ1-1; clone_size: NA; d_call: NA; cdr3_aa: CASKADMNTEAFF; cdr3_nt: TGTGCCAGCAAGGCAGACATGAACACTGAAGCTTTCTTT
v_call: TRBV7-9; j_call: TRBJ2-7; clone_size: NA; d_call: NA; cdr3_aa: CSSSYATYEQYF; cdr3_nt: TGTTCCAGCAGCTATGCGACCTACGAGCAGTACTTC
v_call: TRBV7-2; j_call: TRBJ2-7; clone_size: NA; d_call: TRBD2; cdr3_aa: CASSTTSGGSYEQYF; cdr3_nt: TGTGCCAGCAGCACAACTAGCGGGGGGTCCTACGAGCAGTACTTC
v_call: TRBV7-9; j_call: TRBJ2-5; clone_size: NA; d_call: NA; cdr3_aa: CASSLVAKTQYF; cdr3_nt: TGTGCCAGCAGCTTAGTTGCGAAGACCCAGTACTTC
v_call: TRBV30; j_call: TRBJ2-7; clone_size: NA; d_call: TRBD1; cdr3_aa: CAWSNRGEQYF; cdr3_nt: TGTGCCTGGAGCAACAGGGGCGAGCAGTACTTC
v_call: TRBV7-2; j_call: TRBJ1-2; clone_size: once; d_call: NA; cdr3_aa: CASSLPDTYYGYTF; cdr3_nt: TGTGCCAGCAGCTTACCGGACACCTACTATGGCTACACCTTC
v_call: TRBV5-4; j_call: TRBJ2-3; clone_size: once; d_call: TRBD2; cdr3_aa: CASSLQATLAGGHIDTQYF; cdr3_nt: TGTGCCAGCAGCTTACAGGCGACCTTAGCGGGGGGGCATATAGATACGCAGTATTTT
v_call: TRBV7-6; j_call: TRBJ2-7; clone_size: NA; d_call: TRBD1; cdr3_aa: CASSSSGTGLGSYEQYF; cdr3_nt: TGTGCCAGCAGCTCCTCCGGGACAGGGTTGGGCTCCTACGAGCAGTACTTC
v_call: TRBV7-2; j_call: TRBJ2-7; clone_size: NA; d_call: NA; cdr3_aa: CASRYRQAGGVQYF; cdr3_nt: TGTGCCAGCAGGTACAGGCAGGCTGGTGGTGTGCAGTACTTC
v_call: TRBV30; j_call: TRBJ1-2; clone_size: NA; d_call: NA; cdr3_aa: CAWSVQALSGYTF; cdr3_nt: TGTGCCTGGAGTGTGCAGGCGTTGAGTGGCTACACCTTC
v_call: TRBV5-1; j_call: TRBJ2-5; clone_size: NA; d_call: TRBD1; cdr3_aa: CASSYGQGGAQYF; cdr3_nt: TGCGCCAGCAGCTACGGACAGGGTGGGGCCCAGTACTTC
v_call: TRBV7-2; j_call: TRBJ1-2; clone_size: NA; d_call: NA; cdr3_aa: CASIPRTGYGYTF; cdr3_nt: TGTGCCAGCATTCCCCGCACGGGCTATGGCTACACCTTC
v_call: TRBV10-3; j_call: TRBJ1-1; clone_size: NA; d_call: NA; cdr3_aa: CAIRPFGIPEAFF; cdr3_nt: TGTGCCATCAGACCCTTCGGGATTCCTGAAGCTTTCTTT
v_call: TRBV7-3; j_call: TRBJ2-1; clone_size: NA; d_call: TRBD2; cdr3_aa: CASSLQPGLADNEQFF; cdr3_nt: TGTGCCAGCAGCCTCCAACCGGGACTAGCGGACAATGAGCAGTTCTTC
v_call: TRBV5-4; j_call: TRBJ2-1; clone_size: NA; d_call: NA; cdr3_aa: CASSRDLSSYNEQFF; cdr3_nt: TGTGCCAGCAGCCGGGATTTAAGCTCCTACAATGAGCAGTTCTTC
v_call: TRBV6-1; j_call: TRBJ2-7; clone_size: NA; d_call: TRBD1; cdr3_aa: CASSAWGQGLSEQYF; cdr3_nt: TGTGCCAGCAGTGCATGGGGACAGGGGTTATCTGAGCAGTACTTC
v_call: TRBV7-8; j_call: TRBJ2-4; clone_size: NA; d_call: TRBD2; cdr3_aa: CASSPGGGDIQYF; cdr3_nt: TGTGCCAGCAGCCCTGGGGGAGGGGACATTCAGTACTTC
v_call: TRBV5-8; j_call: TRBJ2-5; clone_size: once; d_call: NA; cdr3_aa: CASSSLTSLAVETQYF; cdr3_nt: TGTGCCAGCAGCTCCCTGACTTCACTTGCAGTTGAGACCCAGTACTTC
v_call: TRBV2; j_call: TRBJ2-2; clone_size: NA; d_call: NA; cdr3_aa: CASSGAVDTGELFF; cdr3_nt: TGTGCCAGCTCGGGTGCTGTTGACACCGGGGAGCTGTTTTTT
v_call: TRBV29-1; j_call: TRBJ2-1; clone_size: NA; d_call: TRBD1; cdr3_aa: CSVRQGAGNEQFF; cdr3_nt: TGCAGCGTTCGTCAGGGGGCGGGCAATGAGCAGTTCTTC
v_call: TRBV5-1; j_call: TRBJ2-3; clone_size: NA; d_call: TRBD2; cdr3_aa: CASSGPGGQRDTQYF; cdr3_nt: TGCGCCAGCAGCGGGCCGGGAGGGCAGCGGGATACGCAGTATTTT
v_call: TRBV7-3; j_call: TRBJ1-5; clone_size: NA; d_call: NA; cdr3_aa: CASSPSGNGNQPQHF; cdr3_nt: TGTGCCAGCAGTCCCTCGGGGAATGGCAATCAGCCCCAGCATTTT
v_call: TRBV13; j_call: TRBJ1-3; clone_size: NA; d_call: NA; cdr3_aa: CASSLSGNTIYF; cdr3_nt: TGTGCCAGCAGCTTGAGCGGAAACACCATATATTTT